A selection of T cell receptor beta chains follows, all from one sample in a study of graft-versus-host responses after intestinal transplantation. Profiled with immunoSEQ multiplex PCR; TCRdb holds only in-frame clones, not every one. The sample includes 100,000 or so clones, more than 85% of them seen just once. These receptors are not linked to any known antigen. Sequencing used unstimulated CD4+ T cells sorted from spleen or lymph node cells, obtained before transplant. The receptors were sampled from a human donor who was the organ donor for an intestinal transplant. CDR3s include the opening cysteine and the closing phenylalanine or tryptophan. The D gene is left open where the match is weak. Clone size, where shown, is once, few, many, or a class for clones that have expanded.

D,J,V,size,DNA,CDR3
-,TRBJ1-5,TRBV6-5,-,TGTGCCAGCAGTGATTACCAGCCCCAGCATTTT,CASSDYQPQHF
-,TRBJ1-2,TRBV5-4,once,TGTGCCAGCAGCCTAGCGGGGTTGGCGTATGGCTACACCTTC,CASSLAGLAYGYTF
TRBD1,TRBJ1-2,TRBV10-3,-,TGTGCCATCATGGGGACAGGGGGCGAATCTGGCTACACCTTC,CAIMGTGGESGYTF
-,TRBJ2-2,TRBV5-6,-,TGTGCCAGTCTAGGTGGCCTCGGCACCGGGGAGCTGTTTTTT,CASLGGLGTGELFF
-,TRBJ1-5,TRBV28,-,TGTGCCAGCAGTTTCTTCTCGGGGGCTAATGGCAATCAGCCCCAGCATTTT,CASSFFSGANGNQPQHF
-,TRBJ2-1,TRBV4-1,-,TGCGCCAGCAGCCGGGCCGGGACCCCCAATGAGCAGTTCTTC,CASSRAGTPNEQFF
TRBD1,TRBJ1-5,TRBV28,-,TGTGCCAGCAGTTTATTGACAGGGGGCAATCAGCCCCAGCATTTT,CASSLLTGGNQPQHF
-,TRBJ2-4,TRBV29-1,-,TGCAGCGCCCAGGGGGGAACGAACATTCAGTACTTC,CSAQGGTNIQYF
TRBD1,TRBJ2-6,TRBV14,-,TGTGCCAGCAGCCCGTACCCGGGACAGGCTGGTCCTGGGGCCAACGTCCTGACTTTC,CASSPYPGQAGPGANVLTF
-,TRBJ2-3,TRBV5-1,-,TGCGCCAGCAGCGCTGGAGGGACGGGAGGCACAGATACGCAGTATTTT,CASSAGGTGGTDTQYF
-,TRBJ2-7,TRBV5-1,-,TGCGCCAGCAGCGGTCCAGGGGTGGGGAAGCAGTACTTC,CASSGPGVGKQYF
-,TRBJ1-2,TRBV6-1,-,TGTGCCAGCAGTGAAGAGATGCAAAGGGGCGGTTTCTATGGCTACACCTTC,CASSEEMQRGGFYGYTF
TRBD2,TRBJ2-3,TRBV28,once,TGTGCCAGCAGTCCTCTGGGGGGGATTATTAAAGATACGCAGTATTTT,CASSPLGGIIKDTQYF
-,TRBJ1-1,TRBV19,-,TGTGCCAGTAGTATCTCATCCTGGCCGCCTCGTGACACTGAAGCTTTCTTT,CASSISSWPPRDTEAFF
-,TRBJ1-5,TRBV4-1,-,TGCGCCAGCAGCCAAGCAGGGGCTCAGCCCCAGCATTTT,CASSQAGAQPQHF
-,TRBJ2-3,TRBV9,-,TGTGCCAGCAGCGTAGACTTGGGTAATACGCAGTATTTT,CASSVDLGNTQYF
-,TRBJ2-7,TRBV4-1,-,TGCGCCAGCAGCCAACCGAGCGGGTCCCTTACCTACGAGCAGTACTTC,CASSQPSGSLTYEQYF
TRBD1,TRBJ1-2,TRBV5-1,-,TGCGCCAGCAGCCTCGGACAGGGTACTTATGAGAGTTTATATGGCTACACCTTC,CASSLGQGTYESLYGYTF
TRBD1,TRBJ1-1,TRBV28,-,TGTGCCAGCAGTTTACACCCCCGACACAGGGGCGGTACTGAAGCTTTCTTT,CASSLHPRHRGGTEAFF
-,TRBJ1-6,TRBV9,-,TGTGCCAGCAGCGTAGCCCCCGACTCACCCCTCCACTTT,CASSVAPDSPLHF
TRBD2,TRBJ2-3,TRBV6-1,-,TGTGCCAGCAGTGAACAGCGGGGGAGCACAGATACGCAGTATTTT,CASSEQRGSTDTQYF
-,TRBJ2-7,TRBV27,-,TGTGCCAGCGGAACGGGACAACTTATTTCCTACGAGCAGTACTTC,CASGTGQLISYEQYF
-,TRBJ1-6,TRBV21-1,-,TGTGCCAGCAGGGAGAACAGGGGGAGCAATTCACCCCTCCACTTT,CASRENRGSNSPLHF
TRBD2,TRBJ2-3,TRBV30,-,TGTGCTTCGACTAGCGGGGGGGCAGATACGCAGTATTTT,CASTSGGADTQYF
-,TRBJ2-1,TRBV6-1,-,TGTGCCAGCAGTGAATACGGGGGTATCTACAATGAGCAGTTCTTC,CASSEYGGIYNEQFF
-,TRBJ1-2,TRBV7-2,-,TGTGCCAGCAGCTTAGACGGCTTCTATGGCTACACCTTC,CASSLDGFYGYTF
-,TRBJ1-1,TRBV13,-,TGTGCCAGCAGCTTAACAGATAGGGGAAGAGGAGACATGAACACTGAAGCTTTCTTT,CASSLTDRGRGDMNTEAFF
TRBD2,TRBJ2-1,TRBV6-5,once,TGTGCCAGCAGGGTCGGGGGGGCCATCGATGAGCAGTTCTTC,CASRVGGAIDEQFF
TRBD1,TRBJ1-1,TRBV28,-,TGTGCCAGCAGCTCCGATACAGGGGGTCTTAACACTGAAGCTTTCTTT,CASSSDTGGLNTEAFF
-,TRBJ2-1,TRBV7-2,-,TGTGCCAGCAGCTTAGCCGCCCCCTACAATGAGCAGTTCTTC,CASSLAAPYNEQFF
-,TRBJ2-5,TRBV9,-,TGTGCCAGCAGCGTTGGGGCCCTCGGGGAGACCCAGTACTTC,CASSVGALGETQYF
-,TRBJ2-3,TRBV9,-,TGTGCCAGCAGCGTAACAAACAGAGCCACAGATACGCAGTATTTT,CASSVTNRATDTQYF
TRBD1,TRBJ1-1,TRBV5-1,-,TGCGCCAGCAGCTTGTTGGCCGGGACAGGGGAAGCTTTCTTT,CASSLLAGTGEAFF
-,TRBJ1-4,TRBV29-1,few,TGCAGCGCCGTATCTCTGGGTGAAAAACTGTTTTTT,CSAVSLGEKLFF
TRBD2,TRBJ2-1,TRBV7-2,-,TGTGCCAGCAGCCCGGGACTAGAGCGCTACAATGAGCAGTTCTTC,CASSPGLERYNEQFF
-,TRBJ2-7,TRBV5-1,-,TGCGCCAGCAGCTTGGGCCAGGGAAGAGTCGAGCAGTACTTC,CASSLGQGRVEQYF
-,TRBJ1-4,TRBV6-1,few,TGTGCCAGCAGTCAATTGGGGGGGTCGGGGGAAAAACTGTTTTTT,CASSQLGGSGEKLFF
TRBD2,TRBJ2-3,TRBV5-4,once,TGTGCCAGCAGCTCAACTAGCGGGCGGGCAGATACGCAGTATTTT,CASSSTSGRADTQYF
-,TRBJ1-3,TRBV6-1,-,TGTGCCAGCAGTGACGGACAGTGGAACACCATATATTTT,CASSDGQWNTIYF
TRBD1,TRBJ2-7,TRBV15,-,TGTGCCACCAGCGGAGGGACCGGGACAGGTTCTTCCGAGCAGTACTTC,CATSGGTGTGSSEQYF
TRBD2,TRBJ2-2,TRBV11-2,-,TGTGCCAGCAGCTGGGGAGCGGGGGGGCCGGTTGCCGGGGAGCTGTTTTTT,CASSWGAGGPVAGELFF
TRBD1,TRBJ1-3,TRBV11-1,-,TGTGCCAGCAGCTTCGACAGGGGAAATGGAAACACCATATATTTT,CASSFDRGNGNTIYF
-,TRBJ1-2,TRBV19,-,TGTGCCAGTAGTTTCAGCGGTTCTAACTATGGCTACACCTTC,CASSFSGSNYGYTF
TRBD1,TRBJ2-3,TRBV6-1,-,TGTGCCAGCAGTGTGACAGGGGGCGCAGATACGCAGTATTTT,CASSVTGGADTQYF
-,TRBJ1-2,TRBV30,-,TGTGCAGTCCGGGTAGGGACTTTCTTCTATGGCTACACCTTC,CAVRVGTFFYGYTF
-,TRBJ2-7,TRBV18,-,TGTGCCAGCTCACCACGTCTTGACTACGAGCAGTACTTC,CASSPRLDYEQYF
-,TRBJ2-2,TRBV7-8,-,TGTGCCAGCAGCTTAGGGGGGTCGTTGACCGGGGAGCTGTTTTTT,CASSLGGSLTGELFF
TRBD1,TRBJ1-5,TRBV28,-,TGTGCCAGCATGGGACAGGGTCTAGGAAGCAATCAGCCCCAGCATTTT,CASMGQGLGSNQPQHF
-,TRBJ2-3,TRBV5-6,-,TGTGCCAGCACAGAAGGAGCGAGGGTAGCTACGCAGTATTTT,CASTEGARVATQYF
-,TRBJ2-7,TRBV5-1,-,TGCGCCAGCAGTAAACAGGGGGGGACCTACGAGCAGTACTTC,CASSKQGGTYEQYF
-,TRBJ2-3,TRBV5-1,-,TGCGCCAGCAGCTTGGTGGCCGACGGTACGCAGTATTTT,CASSLVADGTQYF
TRBD1,TRBJ1-5,TRBV27,-,TGTGCCAGCAGTTTGGACAGGTTTCAGCCCCAGCATTTT,CASSLDRFQPQHF
TRBD1,TRBJ1-5,TRBV7-8,-,TGTGCCAGCAGCTTAGGCGGACAGGGATCCCGGAATCAGCCCCAGCATTTT,CASSLGGQGSRNQPQHF
-,TRBJ2-5,TRBV10-3,-,TGTGCCATCAGTGAGTCTACCGGGGGGACCCAGTACTTC,CAISESTGGTQYF
TRBD2,TRBJ2-1,TRBV25-1,-,TGTGCCAGCAGTGAACCCCTAGCGGGGGGATACGAGCAGTTCTTC,CASSEPLAGGYEQFF
-,TRBJ2-3,TRBV5-4,-,TGTGCCAGCAGCCGGCCTGGTTCCTGGGATACGCAGTATTTT,CASSRPGSWDTQYF
TRBD1,TRBJ1-5,TRBV19,-,TGTGCCAGTAGTGTACAGGGGGGGGGTCAGCCCCAGCATTTT,CASSVQGGGQPQHF
-,TRBJ2-1,TRBV4-1,-,TGCGCCAGCAGCCATCCCAAACTGGCCCCTACCTACAATGAGCAGTTCTTC,CASSHPKLAPTYNEQFF
-,TRBJ1-1,TRBV19,few,TGTGCCAGTAGCCTGCGCACCATGAACACTGAAGCTTTCTTT,CASSLRTMNTEAFF
-,TRBJ2-3,TRBV5-1,-,TGCGCCAGCAGCTCCGGACTAGATACGCAGTATTTT,CASSSGLDTQYF